Following are 2 T cell receptor beta chains from one sample sequenced in a study of naive and memory T cell subsets. An equimolar mix of two oligonucleotides served as the beta constant-region primer for TRBC1 and TRBC2. Four rounds of PCR amplified the ligated cDNA using nested alpha and beta constant-region primers plus SP2. TCRdb redid the calling of the UMI-ligation and nested PCR reads with MiXCR, one entry per CDR3 protein. This sample has 120,000 or so distinct CDR3 sequences, with roughly 36% found just once. The source material was central memory CD4+ T cells from blood. The receptors here all came from a human donor in good health.

The genes are TRBV7-8 and TRBJ2-7; 8 bases align to TRBD1. CDR1 is SGHVS and CDR2 is FQNEAQ in the germline V gene. The CDR3 sequence is 15 residues long. V gave up 4 bases and J gave up 3 bases; unmatched junction bases: 8. The CDR3 protein is CASSSPRTGNYEQYF. CDR3 sequence (DNA): TGTGCCAGCAGCTCGCCCCGGACAGGGAACTACGAGCAGTACTTC.

The V gene is TRBV6-5, the J gene TRBJ1-2; TRBD1 aligns across 7 bases. Germline V gives CDR1 MNHEY, CDR2 SVGAGI. CDR3 length equals 14 residues. Trimming at V came to 5 bases and at J to 0 bases, leaving 3 bases not matched to a gene. CDR3 bases: TGTGCCAGCAGTAGGACAGGTCCTAACTATGGCTACACCTTC. The encoded protein is CASSRTGPNYGYTF.